A single sample gave rise to the 18 T cell receptor beta chains below, sequenced in a study of T-cell reconstitution after alpha-beta-depleted transplantation in children. The TCRbeta library was prepared with unique molecular identifiers. TCRdb called the PCR reads again in MiXCR, with one record for every CDR3 protein. The sample has under 250,000 distinct CDR3 sequences; approximately 17% are singletons. Sample: PBMCs, mostly from graft donor cells, taken 360 days after TCRalphabeta/CD19-depleted stem cell transplant. The receptor set was obtained from a male patient between 2 and 15 years old who had a stem cell transplant for acute lymphoblastic leukemia, so the T cells may come from the graft donor.

This chain joins TRBV6-2 or TRBV6-3 and TRBJ2-1, with TRBD2 identical over 10 bases. The V segment lost 2 bases and the J segment 3 bases; nucleotides outside the gene matches: 1. The length of the CDR3 is 15 residues. CDR1 is MNHEY, CDR2 SVGEGT, per germline. In nucleotides, the CDR3 is TGTGCCAGCAGTTACGGGACTAGCGTCTACAATGAGCAGTTCTTC. Protein: CASSYGTSVYNEQFF.

The V call is TRBV7-2, the J call TRBJ1-6; the D gene is possibly TRBD1 (6 bases). V lost 5 bases to trimming and J lost 9 bases, with 20 bases between them. Germline V gene data show CDR1 as SGHTA and CDR2 as FQGNSA. This CDR3 spans 16 amino acids. This CDR3 is CASSQGISLGSSPLHF. The CDR3 DNA sequence: TGTGCCAGCAGCCAGGGGATTTCCCTAGGGAGTTCACCCCTCCACTTT. Filled out from reference TRBV7-2 and TRBJ1-6, the complete variable domain reads GAGVSQSPSNKVTEKGKDVELRCDPISGHTALYWYRQSLGQGLEFLIYFQGNSAPDKSGLPSDRFSAERTGGSVSTLTIQRTQQEDSAVYLCASSQGISLGSSPLHFGNGTRLTVT.

This clonotype has a count of ten or more. The CDR3 DNA sequence: TGTGCCAGCAGTTGGGCCAGGGTGGAGGCCAAAAACATTCAGTACTTC. Its protein is CASSWARVEAKNIQYF. The V call is TRBV12-3 or TRBV12-4, the J call TRBJ2-4, with a possible D match to TRBD1 (5 bases). Trimming stripped 4 bases from V and 1 base from J, with 14 bases between. This CDR3 spans 16 amino acids.

The chain carries TRBV12-3 or TRBV12-4 and TRBJ1-5, with D uncertain. The CDR3 is 14 residues long. Trimming took off 1 base at V and 0 bases at J, with 4 bases between the two ends. The CDR3 region has the DNA TGTGCCAGCAGTTTAGGGGGTAGCAATCAGCCCCAGCATTTT. This gives the protein CASSLGGSNQPQHF.

The chain couples TRBV27 to TRBJ2-1; D ambiguous. There are 15 residues in the CDR3. V lost 3 bases, J lost 0 bases, and 9 bases lay in between. Germline CDR1 is MNHEY and CDR2 is SMNVEV (reference sequence). The CDR3 is CASSFAEHSYNEQFF. CDR3 bases: TGTGCCAGCAGTTTTGCGGAACACTCCTACAATGAGCAGTTCTTC.

The chain carries TRBV28 and TRBJ2-3, with D possibly TRBD1 on 6 matching bases. The CDR3 contains 15 residues. The germline gives CDR1 MDHEN, CDR2 SYDVKM. V was cut by 6 bases and J by 3 bases, with 16 bases left in between. CDR3 sequence (DNA): TGTGCCAGCAGCCCCGGACAGACCTTAACAGATACGCAGTATTTT. Protein sequence: CASSPGQTLTDTQYF.

The V call is TRBV6-1, the J call TRBJ1-2, with 9 bases matching TRBD1. CDR3 length: 14 amino acids. Germline CDR1 is MNHNS and CDR2 is SASEGT. The V gene end was trimmed by 2 bases and the J gene end by 6 bases; junction bases not matched to a gene: 4. The CDR3 bases are TGTGCCAGCAGTGAAACCGGGACAGGGAATGGCTACACCTTC. Amino acids: CASSETGTGNGYTF.

This clonotype was observed at least ten times. This sequence joins TRBV28 and TRBJ2-3; no clear D gene. The germline V and J ends were trimmed by 2 bases and 1 base, with 4 bases remaining between them. The CDR3 consists of 13 residues. Germline assignment: CDR1 MDHEN and CDR2 SYDVKM. The CDR3 loop is CASSLIRTDTQYF. The CDR3, as DNA: TGTGCCAGCAGTTTAATCCGCACAGATACGCAGTATTTT.

The chain carries TRBV7-2 and TRBJ2-7; TRBD2 aligns across 11 bases. The CDR3 extends over 14 amino acids. Germline CDR1 SGHTA, CDR2 FQGNSA. V lost 7 bases, J lost 1 base, and 3 bases stayed unmatched. The CDR3 region is CASTGLAVSYEQYF. In DNA, the CDR3 is TGTGCCAGCACGGGACTAGCGGTGTCCTACGAGCAGTACTTC.

This clonotype occurred many times. This chain connects TRBV20-1 to TRBJ2-1, with 11 positions matching TRBD2. V trimming: 6 bases; J trimming: 4 bases; junction bases outside the gene matches: 8. Germline CDR1 DFQATT, CDR2 SNEGSKA (reference sequence). The CDR3 sequence is 15 residues long. The CDR3 loop reads CSAKPSGGTYNEQFF. For the CDR3, the DNA is TGCAGTGCAAAACCTAGCGGGGGGACGTACAATGAGCAGTTCTTC.

This clonotype was detected a few times. This chain connects TRBV4-2 to TRBJ2-5; D could derive from TRBD1 or TRBD2 (5 bases each). The germline CDR1 and CDR2 sequences are LGHNA and YNFKEQ. Trimming left V 9 bases short and J 4 bases short, with 12 bases between. This CDR3 is built from 12 residues. In DNA, the CDR3 is TGTGCCAGTGGAATTGGGGGAGAGACCCAGTACTTC. Its translation: CASGIGGETQYF.

The chain couples TRBV7-9 to TRBJ1-1; 9 positions agree with TRBD1. V was pared by 4 bases and J by 4 bases, with 7 bases of the junction left unmatched. Per the germline V gene, CDR1 is SEHNR and CDR2 is FQNEAQ (reference sequence). The CDR3 loop spans 15 amino acids. This chain's CDR3 is CASSWSGTGTTEAFF. The CDR3 DNA reads TGTGCCAGCAGCTGGTCCGGGACAGGGACCACTGAAGCTTTCTTT.

This clonotype was detected a few times. This chain joins TRBV7-9 and TRBJ1-4, with D possibly being TRBD1 (5 bases). This CDR3 has 15 amino acids. Germline CDR1 reads SEHNR; CDR2 reads FQNEAQ (reference sequence). V was cut by 1 base and J by 5 bases, with 11 bases left in between. The CDR3 DNA reads as TGTGCCAGCAGCTTAGATGGGACGGAAAATGAAAAACTGTTTTTT. Translation gives CASSLDGTENEKLFF.

This clonotype was counted only a few times. V usage is TRBV12-3 or TRBV12-4 and J usage is TRBJ2-1; no reliable D call. V was cut by 1 base and J by 8 bases, with 9 bases left in between. The CDR3 is 13 amino acids. This CDR3 reads CASSLGSGDEQFF. In nucleotides, the CDR3 is TGTGCCAGCAGTTTAGGGTCTGGGGATGAGCAGTTCTTC.

The V gene is TRBV4-1, the J gene TRBJ1-5; D is possibly TRBD1 (6 bases). Germline CDR1 MGHRA, CDR2 YSYEKL. V was cut by 3 bases and J by 3 bases, with 12 bases left in between. This CDR3 spans 15 amino acids. This chain's CDR3 is CASSHRWTDNQPQHF. The CDR3, as DNA: TGCGCCAGCAGCCATCGTTGGACAGACAATCAGCCCCAGCATTTT.

In this sample, this clonotype turned up a few times. V usage is TRBV7-2 and J usage is TRBJ2-3, with 13 bases identical to TRBD2. Germline CDR1 reads SGHTA; CDR2 reads FQGNSA. V was pared by 5 bases and J by 5 bases, with 10 bases of the junction left unmatched. This CDR3 has 17 amino acids. The CDR3 is CASSDTSGGALGDTQYF. CDR3 in DNA: TGTGCCAGCAGCGACACTAGCGGGGGGGCCTTGGGAGATACGCAGTATTTT. The entire variable domain, with the rest obtained from reference TRBV7-2 and TRBJ2-3, is as follows: GAGVSQSPSNKVTEKGKDVELRCDPISGHTALYWYRQSLGQGLEFLIYFQGNSAPDKSGLPSDRFSAERTGGSVSTLTIQRTQQEDSAVYLCASSDTSGGALGDTQYFGPGTRLTVL.

This clonotype was observed a handful of times. The chain couples TRBV5-1 to TRBJ1-4; 7 nucleotides align to TRBD1. Germline assignment: CDR1 SGHRS and CDR2 YFSETQ. V was pared by 4 bases and J by 4 bases, with 4 bases of the junction left unmatched. The CDR3 contains 14 residues. The CDR3 bases are TGCGCCAGCAGCACCGGGACAGTTAATGAAAAACTGTTTTTT. This gives the protein CASSTGTVNEKLFF.

This clonotype has only a few counts. The chain carries TRBV11-2 and TRBJ2-1; possible D gene TRBD2, 6 bases. The CDR3 spans 18 residues. Germline CDR1 SGHAT, CDR2 FQNNGV. Trimming removed 5 bases from V and 6 bases from J, with 26 bases in between. The CDR3, as DNA: TGTGCCAGCAGCCCGGGACGGGGGAGGATATTAGGTGGCAATGAGCAGTTCTTC. Amino acids: CASSPGRGRILGGNEQFF.